The 6 T cell receptor beta chains below come from one sample, sequenced in a study of blood T cell repertoires in COVID-19. TCRdb's copy holds only in-frame clones and misses some; the assay was immunoSEQ multiplex PCR. The sample lists roughly 330,000 clones; nearly 90% were seen once. The sequencing sample was made of PBMCs or T cells enriched from blood (not recorded which). The receptors stem from a woman in her twenties or thirties who had recovered from COVID-19.

The rearrangement uses TRBV9 and TRBJ1-1, with 9 bases fitting TRBD1. Germline lookup yields CDR1 SGDLS and CDR2 YYNGEE. CDR3 length: 15 amino acids. The V gene end was trimmed by 3 bases and the J gene end by 7 bases; junction bases not matched to a gene: 10. The CDR3 here is CASSDAQGAWVEAFF. DNA of the CDR3: TGTGCCAGCAGCGACGCACAGGGGGCGTGGGTTGAAGCTTTCTTT.

This clone was counted once. The J gene is TRBJ1-2, the V gene TRBV27, with 7 bases that match TRBD1. This CDR3 is built from 13 residues. Germline V gives CDR1 MNHEY, CDR2 SMNVEV (reference sequence). V dropped 6 bases and J dropped 7; count of bases not matched to a gene: 8. The CDR3 is CASRSGQALGYTF. The DNA for the CDR3 is TGTGCCAGCAGGTCTGGACAGGCCCTTGGCTACACCTTC.

The rearrangement uses TRBV4-1 and TRBJ2-1; 8 bases align to TRBD1. The CDR3 spans 16 residues. CDR1 is MGHRA and CDR2 is YSYEKL in the germline V gene. The junction had 9 bases not matched to a gene; V was cut back by 4 bases and J by 4 bases. CDR3 sequence: CASSLLGQVKYNEQFF. CDR3 bases: TGCGCCAGCAGCCTTCTGGGACAGGTTAAGTACAATGAGCAGTTCTTC.

The chain couples TRBV11-2 to TRBJ1-6; a weak D match, TRBD1 (6 bases). V was clipped by 5 bases and J by 10 bases, with 21 bases between them. The CDR3 runs 16 residues. The germline V gene has CDR1 SGHAT and CDR2 FQNNGV. The CDR3 protein is CASSPLYGGRGSPLHF. Here the CDR3 DNA reads TGTGCCAGCAGCCCTCTGTACGGGGGGCGAGGATCACCCCTCCACTTT.

Comment on this clone: At one of its ends the junction is not consistent with the germline gene, which may arise from a read error. V usage is TRBV7-7 and J usage is TRBJ2-2; 12 nucleotides match TRBD2. Germline CDR1 is SSHAT and CDR2 is FNYEAQ (reference sequence). This CDR3 comprises 16 residues. The CDR3 DNA sequence: TGTGCTAGCAGCCGGGGACTAGCGGGTAACACCGGGGAGCTGTTTTTT. Translation gives CASSRGLAGNTGELFF.

The chain couples TRBV13 to TRBJ1-2, with D unclear. Trimming took off 5 bases at V and 7 bases at J, with 11 bases between the two ends. The V gene's germline CDR1 is PRHDT and CDR2 FYEKMQ (reference sequence). CDR3 length: 12 amino acids. In DNA form, the CDR3 reads TGTGCCAGCAGCCCCTATTCAACTGGCTACACCTTC. Translating it yields CASSPYSTGYTF.